This T cell receptor beta chain comes out of a study of shared clonotypes between healthy human individuals (TCRdb year 2020). Regarding the research as a whole: Two women and a few men aged 18 to 49 years were included in the cohort. To estimate repertoire size and how much clonotypes are shared between individuals, the study performed deep sequencing of blood TCR repertoires from about five healthy adults. For each donor, three plates each were used for CD4 naive and CD4 memory, two plates were used for CD8 naive, and one plate was used for CD8 memory. Different laboratories and diverse techniques were used to prepare libraries and sequence TCR repertoires, to increase sequencing depth and limit assay-specific biases. Between about 0.8 and 8.9 billion PBMCs per donor were obtained by leukapheresis. What the work shows at the level of the full study, not this receptor alone: Even with the large sequencing depth, rarefaction of the sorted-subset datasets indicated that sequencing was incomplete. When several donors were compared, the shared fraction of clonotypes was around 5.1% for naive CD4, 3.5% to 4% for naive CD8, roughly 2.3% for memory CD4, and 0.4% for memory CD8. Compared with non-shared clonotypes, clonotypes shared by all four sorted-subset donors had higher generation probabilities. Pairwise subsampling led to the expectation that sequencing depth would affect the degree of clonotype sharing among donors. The small number of donors limited the genetic and exposure-history diversity represented. Sampling was restricted to blood, and TCR repertoires in tissue are likely to differ from TCR repertoires in blood. Larger estimated clonotype richness was generally found for naive subsets than for memory subsets.

Using the deep immunoSEQ assay, multiplex PCR amplified TCR CDR3 regions from genomic DNA. For each cell subset, the extracted genomic DNA was distributed evenly across all wells of several immunoSEQ 96-well plates, and each plate served as one replicate. For sorted subsets, around 200 ng genomic DNA, equal to approximately 30,000 T cell genomes, was loaded into each replicate PCR. The purified libraries were quantified using a Qubit 3.0 fluorometer, sized with a Bioanalyzer 2100, and then quantified again using the KAPA Library Quantification kit. Every immunoSEQ 96-well plate was sequenced on a separate single-read 150-cycle Illumina NextSeq 550 flow cell. For the original study's pipeline: The immunoSEQ output contained only junctional sequences without quality scores, so filtering could not match that applied to full-length reads. To assign V/J genes and CDR3, sequences were annotated against IMGT germline references using PyIR, a Python wrapper for IgBLAST v1.9. Reads were removed for weak V/J assignments (E-value above 1e-6), missing CDR3, stop codons, out-of-frame junctions, or ambiguous translated residues. V3J clonotypes were defined by identical inferred V gene, J gene, and CDR3 amino acid sequence. Percentage overlap between repertoires was computed as shared unique clonotypes divided by the size of the smaller repertoire. Repertoire richness was assessed with RTK rarefaction, the Chao1 estimator, and Recon v2.1 estimates of unobserved clonotypes. OLGA was used to compute generation probabilities for all TCRbeta clonotypes that the gDNA method yielded from a few donors. What TCRdb holds here is the immuneACCESS table cut down to in-frame rearrangements. Part of the clones is not present; checked against another copy, under half of the missing clones reflect an unresolved V gene, and the others are unexplained. The V and J calls and clone size were taken over from that table, and D and trimming were inferred from the DNA. Here the sample has 1,400,000 or so clones; approximately 98.5% occur a single time. Clones ranked in the top ten supply 0.36% of the sample.

The donors were healthy, HIV-negative adults who had no recently reported acute infections or vaccinations. Only Caucasian adults living in Nashville, Tennessee, USA were represented among the donors. CD4+ T cells were enriched by magnetic negative selection; naive cells were then positively selected on CD45RA, and the negative fraction formed the memory subset. Blood was collected by leukapheresis, and PBMCs were isolated by Ficoll-Histopaque density gradient centrifugation and then cryopreserved in liquid nitrogen vapor phase. Analytical flow cytometry was used to check the purity and quantity of every magnetically sorted T cell population. Genomic DNA was isolated from every sorted fraction and measured by UV absorbance on a Nanodrop 2000c. With regard to this clone: This clone's antigen is unknown. Nothing much larger sits one base from this clone, and base qualities are not available.

The specimen was naive CD4+ T cells sorted from blood. The sample's cell subset or site label is to be understood as: CD45RA+ positively selected. The receptor was derived from a man aged 25 to 45 in good health.

CDR3 loop: CASRRQGYSGNTIYF. At the DNA level, the sequence is TGTGCCAGCAGGAGACAGGGCTACTCTGGAAACACCATATATTTT. The chain links TRBV6-5 with TRBJ1-3, with 7 bases matching TRBD1. Per the germline V gene, MNHEY is the CDR1 and SVGAGI is the CDR2. Compared with germline, V lacks 6 bases and J lacks 0 bases; bases without a gene match: 5. The CDR3, from cysteine to phenylalanine, totals 15 residues. The kept DNA is CDR3 alone, 45 bases in frame from the first base.